The 32 T cell receptor beta chains below come from one sample, sequenced in a study of persistence of HIV-infected CD4 T cells. The libraries were made with immunoSEQ version 4 in survey mode. TCRdb keeps only in-frame clones here, not all; method: immunoSEQ multiplex PCR. The sample yields about 40,000 clones, approximately 78% seen once. The antigens these receptors bind are not known. Overlapping HIV-1 Gag 15-mer peptides at 1 ug per peptide per mL were used. CD40L-negative CD69-negative CD45RO-high memory CD4+ T cells were sorted as populations depleted of antigen-responding cells. Sequenced here: CD4+ T cells sorted from PBMCs after roughly 18-hour stimulation, sampled from a patient who received antiretroviral therapy. These receptors all come from an adult man with HIV who was CMV-seropositive.

The chain couples TRBV3-1 (or the pseudogene TRBV3-2) to TRBJ2-7; D ambiguous. Germline V lookup: CDR1 LGHDT, CDR2 YNNKEL (reference sequence). This CDR3 is built from 12 residues. V was clipped by 1 base and J by 2 bases, with 3 bases between them. The CDR3 here is CASSQGPYEQYF. The CDR3 nucleotides read TGTGCCAGCAGCCAAGGGCCCTACGAGCAGTACTTC.

The V call is TRBV2, the J call TRBJ2-5; D may match TRBD1 or TRBD2 (5 bases each). The CDR3 is 14 amino acids. CDR1 is SNHLY and CDR2 is FYNNEI in the germline V gene. Trimming took 6 bases from V and 5 from J, leaving 16 bases between them. The CDR3 sequence: CASRDRDLGETQYF. The CDR3 DNA is TGTGCCAGCAGGGACCGGGACCTGGGGGAGACCCAGTACTTC.

The chain uses TRBV29-1 and TRBJ2-4, with unresolved D. Germline V gene lookup returns CDR1 SQVTM and CDR2 ANQGSEA. The CDR3 totals 13 residues. Trimming shortened V by 5 bases and J by 6 bases, and 14 bases separated the two germline ends. The CDR3 reads CSVSSGLGNIQYF. DNA of the CDR3: TGCAGCGTTTCATCGGGTTTAGGAAACATTCAGTACTTC.

The genes are TRBV19 and TRBJ2-1, with D perhaps TRBD2 (7 bases). Germline V gene data show CDR1 as LNHDA and CDR2 as SQIVND (reference sequence). This CDR3 comprises 17 residues. V lost 0 bases to trimming and J lost 4 bases, with 16 bases between them. This CDR3 reads CASSIEGASGVYNEQFF. CDR3 sequence (DNA): TGTGCCAGTAGTATAGAGGGGGCTAGCGGAGTTTACAATGAGCAGTTCTTC.

CDR3 nucleotides: TGCGCCAGCAGCTTGGTTCCTAGCGGGAGTCCCTACAATGAGCAGTTCTTC. This gives the protein CASSLVPSGSPYNEQFF. The V gene is TRBV5-1, the J gene TRBJ2-1, with 10 bases fitting TRBD2. CDR3 length: 17 residues. The J segment lost 2 bases and the V segment lost 0 bases, leaving 5 bases of the junction unmatched. Germline V lookup: CDR1 SGHRS, CDR2 YFSETQ.

CDR3 protein: CASSLRGAPNEQYF. CDR3 nucleotide sequence: TGTGCCAGCAGCCTCAGGGGAGCTCCTAACGAGCAGTACTTC. The chain combines TRBV3-1 (or the pseudogene TRBV3-2) with TRBJ2-7; the D gene is possibly TRBD1 (6 bases). The length of the CDR3 is 14 residues. The germline CDR1 and CDR2 sequences are LGHDT and YNNKEL (reference sequence). V lost 4 bases, J lost 5 bases, and 15 bases lay in between.

The rearrangement uses TRBV6-6 and TRBJ2-1, with TRBD1 matching over 9 bases. Germline V gene sequence: CDR1 MNHNY, CDR2 SVGAGI (reference sequence). There are 16 residues in the CDR3. V was pared by 4 bases and J by 8 bases, with 12 bases of the junction left unmatched. The CDR3 region has the DNA TGTGCCAGCAGTTCGGGACAGGGCCTTCTAGCATATGAGCAGTTCTTC. This encodes CASSSGQGLLAYEQFF.

The V gene is TRBV28, the J gene TRBJ2-7; TRBD1 agrees at 9 bases. Germline CDR1 is MDHEN and CDR2 is SYDVKM. J was trimmed by 2 bases and V by 6 bases; bases with no gene match: 5. The CDR3 loop spans 14 amino acids. CDR3 DNA sequence: TGTGCCAGCAGGCTCAACAGGGGGCCCTACGAGCAGTACTTC. The encoded protein is CASRLNRGPYEQYF.

CDR3 sequence (DNA): TGCGCCAGCAGCCAACTCAGGGTAGGTCGGAACACTGAAGCTTTCTTT. Amino acids: CASSQLRVGRNTEAFF. This chain joins TRBV4-1 and TRBJ1-1; D might be TRBD1 (5 bases). Per germline, CDR1 MGHRA and CDR2 YSYEKL. Trimming shortened V by 2 bases and J by 1 base, and 14 bases separated the two germline ends. The CDR3 is 16 amino acids.

The chain links TRBV28 to TRBJ1-2, with D unresolved. CDR3 length: 15 amino acids. The V gene lost 3 bases and the J gene lost 0 bases, with 11 bases spanning the gap. CDR1 is MDHEN and CDR2 is SYDVKM in the germline V gene. The CDR3 nucleotides read TGTGCCAGCAGTTTGGGCGGAATAGCTAACTATGGCTACACCTTC. Translating it yields CASSLGGIANYGYTF.

This clone is medium-sized by share. The chain joins TRBV6-5 to TRBJ2-1, with 11 bases lining up with TRBD1. Germline V gene sequence: CDR1 MNHEY, CDR2 SVGAGI. The CDR3 loop spans 12 amino acids. V shed 6 bases, J shed 15 bases, and the junction held 7 bases outside the gene matches. Written as DNA, the CDR3 is TGTGCCAGCAGAGGACAGGGGGCACAGAGGTTCTTC. Encoded protein: CASRGQGAQRFF.

The rearrangement joins TRBV18 to TRBJ2-1, with D possibly being TRBD2 (6 bases). Germline V lookup: CDR1 KGHSH, CDR2 LQKENI. Trimming removed 0 bases from V and 8 bases from J, with 17 bases in between. This CDR3 contains 16 residues. The CDR3: CASSPPGLSSGDEQFF. The CDR3 bases are TGTGCCAGCTCACCACCGGGACTCTCCTCGGGGGATGAGCAGTTCTTC.

J is TRBJ1-3 and V is TRBV6-2 or TRBV6-3; unclear D gene. V dropped 0 bases and J dropped 0 bases, with 15 bases sitting between them. CDR1 is MNHEY, CDR2 SVGEGT, per germline. The CDR3 is 18 residues long. CDR3 sequence (DNA): TGTGCCAGCAGTTACTCGCCTACCCTGGAGCTCTCTGGAAACACCATATATTTT. Residues: CASSYSPTLELSGNTIYF.

The genes are TRBV7-8 and TRBJ2-7; 8 positions match TRBD1. J lost 3 bases, V lost 5 bases, and 6 bases had no gene match. Germline CDR1 and CDR2: SGHVS and FQNEAQ. The CDR3 sequence is 14 residues long. Here the CDR3 DNA reads TGTGCCAGCAGCCTGGACAGGGCAGTCTACGAGCAGTACTTC. Its translation is CASSLDRAVYEQYF.

This clone is termed medium-sized. V is TRBV30 and J is TRBJ1-2; D is perhaps TRBD1 (5 bases). V gave up 2 bases and J gave up 5 bases, with 15 bases separating them. Germline CDR1 and CDR2: GTSNPN and SVGIG (reference sequence). This CDR3 has 14 residues. The DNA of the CDR3 is TGTGCCTGGAGTCTTCCCGGGACCTCGTATGGCTACACCTTC. It translates to CAWSLPGTSYGYTF.

V usage is TRBV5-1 and J usage is TRBJ1-2; 8 bases are a match to TRBD1. The junction had 7 bases not matched to a gene; V was cut back by 4 bases and J by 8 bases. The CDR3 contains 13 residues. Germline CDR1 and CDR2: SGHRS and YFSETQ. The CDR3, as DNA: TGCGCCAGCAGCCTGACAGGGGTGGCAGGCTACACCTTC. Translation gives CASSLTGVAGYTF.

The chain uses TRBV19 and TRBJ1-1; 7 bases line up with TRBD1. Per the germline V gene, CDR1 is LNHDA and CDR2 is SQIVND (reference sequence). This CDR3 region has 15 residues. With 5 bases clipped from V and 4 bases from J, the junction kept 10 bases outside the gene matches. This CDR3 is CASSPLRTGTTEAFF. In DNA, the CDR3 is TGTGCCAGTAGTCCACTTCGGACAGGCACCACTGAAGCTTTCTTT.

V usage is TRBV6-5 and J usage is TRBJ2-1; D remains ambiguous. Trimming removed 4 bases at V and 13 bases at J, with 14 bases between. CDR1 and CDR2 (germline): MNHEY, SVGAGI. The length of the CDR3 is 12 residues. CDR3 protein: CASSLRGGGQFF. The CDR3 DNA reads as TGTGCCAGCAGTTTAAGAGGTGGCGGACAGTTCTTC.

The V and J genes are TRBV6-5 and TRBJ1-3, with D maybe TRBD1 (5 bases). This CDR3 is 14 amino acids long. Germline V CDR1 and CDR2: MNHEY, SVGAGI. V lost 6 bases to trimming and J lost 0 bases, with 9 bases between them. The CDR3 sequence is CASRLDSSGNTIYF. The DNA for the CDR3 is TGTGCCAGCAGGCTTGACAGCTCTGGAAACACCATATATTTT.

The V call is TRBV27, the J call TRBJ1-1; D might be TRBD1 (5 bases). In germline, CDR1 is MNHEY, CDR2 SMNVEV (reference sequence). The CDR3 runs to 13 residues. V lost 10 bases, J lost 3 bases, and 15 bases lay in between. CDR3 nucleotide sequence: TGTGCCACCTTCCCCCGGGGCTACACTGAAGCTTTCTTT. Protein product: CATFPRGYTEAFF.

The gene calls are TRBV5-5 and TRBJ2-1; D gene ambiguous. The V gene lost 4 bases and the J gene lost 10 bases, with 9 bases spanning the gap. Germline CDR1 and CDR2: SGHKS and YYEKEE (reference sequence). This CDR3 region has 11 residues. The CDR3 loop is CASSPETEQFF. As DNA, the CDR3 is TGTGCCAGCAGCCCCGAGACCGAGCAGTTCTTC.

The CDR3 DNA is TGTGCCTGGAGTGGGGACAGCTCTGGAAACACCATATATTTT. Residues: CAWSGDSSGNTIYF. This chain connects TRBV30 to TRBJ1-3; TRBD1 matches at 7 bases. The CDR3 extends over 14 amino acids. Germline lookup yields CDR1 GTSNPN and CDR2 SVGIG (reference sequence). The trim removed 1 base at V and 0 bases at J, leaving 0 bases unmatched. The complete variable domain, with remaining parts taken from reference TRBV30 and TRBJ1-3, reads SQTIHQWPATLVQPVGSPLSLECTVEGTSNPNLYWYRQAAGRGLQLLFYSVGIGQISSEVPQNLSASRPQDRQFILSSKKLLLSDSGFYLCAWSGDSSGNTIYFGEGSWLTVV.

This chain links TRBV15 with TRBJ2-7; D not resolved. The CDR3 totals 13 residues. Germline lookup yields CDR1 LNHNV and CDR2 YYDKDF (reference sequence). V gave up 0 bases and J gave up 6 bases, with 9 bases separating them. The CDR3 protein is CATSRDPTTEQYF. As DNA, the CDR3 is TGTGCCACCAGCAGAGATCCCACGACCGAGCAGTACTTC.

This chain connects TRBV15 to TRBJ2-3; D is unclear. The CDR3 has 16 residues. V was clipped by 0 bases and J by 0 bases, with 10 bases between them. CDR1 and CDR2 (germline): LNHNV, YYDKDF (reference sequence). CDR3 residues: CATSRDRAISTDTQYF. The CDR3 DNA reads as TGTGCCACCAGCAGAGATAGGGCCATTAGCACAGATACGCAGTATTTT.

This chain joins TRBV2 and TRBJ2-7; weak D call: TRBD1 (6 bases). CDR1 and CDR2 (germline): SNHLY, FYNNEI. The CDR3 contains 13 residues. Trimming took off 3 bases at V and 2 bases at J, with 8 bases between the two ends. The DNA for the CDR3 is TGTGCCAGCAGTGAGACAGGACCCTACGAGCAGTACTTC. It encodes CASSETGPYEQYF.

This chain connects TRBV2 to TRBJ1-2; no reliable D call. Germline CDR1 and CDR2: SNHLY and FYNNEI. The V and J ends lost 8 bases and 4 bases respectively, with 5 bases between them. CDR3 length equals 10 residues. As DNA, the CDR3 is TGTGCCAGCCACAGCTATGGCTACACCTTC. Protein product: CASHSYGYTF.

The gene calls are TRBV7-9 and TRBJ2-1, with 10 bases identical to TRBD1. The CDR3 spans 15 residues. In germline, CDR1 is SEHNR, CDR2 FQNEAQ (reference sequence). J gave up 10 bases and V 6 bases, and 12 bases lay outside the gene matches. Written as DNA, the CDR3 is TGTGCCAGCAGAGCATGGGACAGGGGTTATACAGAGCAGTTCTTC. This codes for CASRAWDRGYTEQFF.

The gene calls are TRBV5-1 and TRBJ1-1, with 7 bases identical to TRBD1. The V segment lost 3 bases and the J segment 3 bases; nucleotides outside the gene matches: 8. The CDR3 has 15 residues. Germline values: CDR1 SGHRS, CDR2 YFSETQ. The CDR3 here is CASSSDRVWDTEAFF. The CDR3 DNA follows: TGCGCCAGCAGCTCAGACAGGGTTTGGGACACTGAAGCTTTCTTT.

The chain carries TRBV5-5 and TRBJ1-5; the D gene is possibly TRBD1 (6 bases). Trimming took off 4 bases at V and 7 bases at J, with 15 bases between the two ends. From germline, CDR1 is SGHKS and CDR2 YYEKEE (reference sequence). The CDR3 totals 14 residues. The CDR3 region is CASSPITGGQPQHF. In DNA, the CDR3 is TGTGCCAGCAGCCCGATTACTGGGGGCCAGCCCCAGCATTTT. Variable domain in full (rest from reference TRBV5-5 and TRBJ1-5): DAGVTQSPTHLIKTRGQQVTLRCSPISGHKSVSWYQQVLGQGPQFIFQYYEKEERGRGNFPDRFSARQFPNYSSELNVNALLLGDSALYLCASSPITGGQPQHFGDGTRLSIL.

The genes are TRBV5-6 and TRBJ1-1; D is unclear. The length of the CDR3 is 12 residues. With 2 bases removed from V and 3 bases from J, the gap between germline ends came to 5 bases. The germline gives CDR1 SGHDT, CDR2 YYEEEE. CDR3 amino acids: CASSFSYTEAFF. CDR3 nucleotides: TGTGCCAGCAGCTTTTCTTACACTGAAGCTTTCTTT.

The CDR3 region has the DNA TGTGCCAGCAGAATCAGGACAGGGGGCGCTGAGAACACTGAAGCTTTCTTT. Its protein is CASRIRTGGAENTEAFF. The V and J genes are TRBV27 and TRBJ1-1, with TRBD1 matching 11 bases. The CDR3 extends over 17 amino acids. J lost 1 base, V lost 6 bases, and 10 bases had no gene match. Germline loops: CDR1 MNHEY, CDR2 SMNVEV (reference sequence).

The rearrangement links TRBV29-1 to TRBJ2-3, with D possibly TRBD1 on 6 matching bases. The V end lost 6 bases, the J end lost 1 base, and 11 bases lay between the germline ends. Germline CDR1 SQVTM, CDR2 ANQGSEA. This CDR3 has 13 residues. DNA for the CDR3: TGCAGCGTAATTAGGACAGGCACAGATACGCAGTATTTT. It codes for CSVIRTGTDTQYF.